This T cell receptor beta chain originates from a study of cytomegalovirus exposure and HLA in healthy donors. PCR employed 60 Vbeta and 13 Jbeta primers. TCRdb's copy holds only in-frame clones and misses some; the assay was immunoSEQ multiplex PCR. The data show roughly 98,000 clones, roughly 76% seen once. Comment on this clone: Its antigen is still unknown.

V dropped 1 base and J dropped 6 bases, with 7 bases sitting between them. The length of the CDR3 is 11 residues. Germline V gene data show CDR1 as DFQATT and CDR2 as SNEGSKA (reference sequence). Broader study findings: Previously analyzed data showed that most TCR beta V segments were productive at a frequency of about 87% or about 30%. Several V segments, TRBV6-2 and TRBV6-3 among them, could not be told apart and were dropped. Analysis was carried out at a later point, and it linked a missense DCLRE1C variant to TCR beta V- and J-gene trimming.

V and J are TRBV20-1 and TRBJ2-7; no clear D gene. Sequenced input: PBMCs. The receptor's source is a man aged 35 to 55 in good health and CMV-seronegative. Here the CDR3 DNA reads TGCAGTGCTAGAGCTCTAGGCGAGCAGTACTTC. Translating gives CSARALGEQYF.